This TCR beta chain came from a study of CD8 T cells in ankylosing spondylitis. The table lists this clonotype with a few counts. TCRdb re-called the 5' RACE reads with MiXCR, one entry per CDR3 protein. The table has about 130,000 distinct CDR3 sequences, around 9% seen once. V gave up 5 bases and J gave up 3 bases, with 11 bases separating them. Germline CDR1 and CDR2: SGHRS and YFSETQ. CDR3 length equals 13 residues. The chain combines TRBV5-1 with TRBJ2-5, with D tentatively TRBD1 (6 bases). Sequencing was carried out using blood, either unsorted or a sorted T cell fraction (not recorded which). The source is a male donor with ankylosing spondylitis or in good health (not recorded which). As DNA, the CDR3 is TGCGCCAGCAGTGGGGACACAGAAGAGACCCAGTACTTC. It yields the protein CASSGDTEETQYF.